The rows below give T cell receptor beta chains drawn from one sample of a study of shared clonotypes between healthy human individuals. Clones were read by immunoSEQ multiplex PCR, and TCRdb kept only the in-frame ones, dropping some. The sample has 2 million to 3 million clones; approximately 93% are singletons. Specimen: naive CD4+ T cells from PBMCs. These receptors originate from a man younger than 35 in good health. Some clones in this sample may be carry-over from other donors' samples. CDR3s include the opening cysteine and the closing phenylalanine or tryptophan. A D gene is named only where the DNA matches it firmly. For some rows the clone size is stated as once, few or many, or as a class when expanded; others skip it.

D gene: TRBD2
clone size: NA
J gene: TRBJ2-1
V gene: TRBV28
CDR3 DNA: TGTGCCAGCAGTTTAATATCACTAGCGGGAGGCAATGAGCAGTTCTTC
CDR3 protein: CASSLISLAGGNEQFF

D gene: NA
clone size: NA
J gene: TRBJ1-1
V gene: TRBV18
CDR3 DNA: TGTGCCAGCTCCCTATTAGGGACTGAAGCTTTCTTT
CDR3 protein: CASSLLGTEAFF

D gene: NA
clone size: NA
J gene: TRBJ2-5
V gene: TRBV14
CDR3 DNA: TGTGCCAGCAGCCACGACCAAGAGACCCAGTACTTC
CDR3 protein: CASSHDQETQYF

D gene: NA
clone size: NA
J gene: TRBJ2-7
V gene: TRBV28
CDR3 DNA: TGTGCCAGCAGTCCCCGACAGAGACCAGTTTCGGGGCAGTACTTC
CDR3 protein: CASSPRQRPVSGQYF

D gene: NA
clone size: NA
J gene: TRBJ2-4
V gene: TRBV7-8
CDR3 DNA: TGTGCCAGCAGCCGGGATAGGGACCTTTTCAAAAACATTCAGTACTTC
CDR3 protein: CASSRDRDLFKNIQYF

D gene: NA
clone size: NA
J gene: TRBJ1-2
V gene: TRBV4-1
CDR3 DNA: TGCGCCACCGGGGCCCCAGGGAGGTTGAGGTATGGCTACACCTTC
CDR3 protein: CATGAPGRLRYGYTF

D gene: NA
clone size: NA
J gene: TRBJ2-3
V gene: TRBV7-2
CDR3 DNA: TGTGCCAGCAGCCCCATGACAGTAAGCCCGCAGTATTTT
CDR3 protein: CASSPMTVSPQYF

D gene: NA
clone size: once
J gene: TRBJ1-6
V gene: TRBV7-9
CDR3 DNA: TGTGCCAGCAGCTTAGGAGGGACCGGCTCACCCCTCCACTTT
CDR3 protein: CASSLGGTGSPLHF

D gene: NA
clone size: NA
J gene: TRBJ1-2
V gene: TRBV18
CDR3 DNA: TGTGCCAGCTCACTAGGCAGGGGCCCTAACTATGGCTACACCTTC
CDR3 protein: CASSLGRGPNYGYTF

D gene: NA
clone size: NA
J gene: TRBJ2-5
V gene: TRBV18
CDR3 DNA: TGTGCCAGCTCACCTTCAGGGGAAGAGACCCAGTACTTC
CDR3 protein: CASSPSGEETQYF

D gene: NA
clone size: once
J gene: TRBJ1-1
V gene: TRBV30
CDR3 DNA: TGTGCCTGGAGTAGACCCCTCGGGAGTCTTGAAGCTTTCTTT
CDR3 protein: CAWSRPLGSLEAFF

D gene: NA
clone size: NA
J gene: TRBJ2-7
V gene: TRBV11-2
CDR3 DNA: TGTGCCAGCAGAAAAGCCGGGGGATCCTACGAGCAGTACTTC
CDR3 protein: CASRKAGGSYEQYF

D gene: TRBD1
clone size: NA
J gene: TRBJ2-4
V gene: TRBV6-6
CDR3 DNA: TGTGCCAGCAGCGCGGGACAGGCAATTCAGTACTTC
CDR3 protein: CASSAGQAIQYF